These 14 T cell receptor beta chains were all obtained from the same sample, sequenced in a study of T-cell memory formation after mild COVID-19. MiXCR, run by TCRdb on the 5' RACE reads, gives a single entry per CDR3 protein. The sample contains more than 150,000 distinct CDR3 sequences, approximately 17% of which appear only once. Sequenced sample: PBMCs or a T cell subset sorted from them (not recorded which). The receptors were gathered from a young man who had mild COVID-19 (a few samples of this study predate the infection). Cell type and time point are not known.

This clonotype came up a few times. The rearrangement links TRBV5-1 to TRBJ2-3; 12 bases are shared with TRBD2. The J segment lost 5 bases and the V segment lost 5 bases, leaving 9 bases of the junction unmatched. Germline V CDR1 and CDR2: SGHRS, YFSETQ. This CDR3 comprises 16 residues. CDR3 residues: CASRPASGGAEDTQYF. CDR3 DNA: TGCGCCAGCAGACCAGCTAGCGGGGGGGCCGAAGATACGCAGTATTTT.

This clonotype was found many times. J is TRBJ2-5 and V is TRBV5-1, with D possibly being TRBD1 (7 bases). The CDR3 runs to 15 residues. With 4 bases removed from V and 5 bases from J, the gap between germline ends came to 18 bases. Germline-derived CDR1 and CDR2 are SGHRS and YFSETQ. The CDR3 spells CASSPQGGEDETQYF. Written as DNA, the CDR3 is TGCGCCAGCAGCCCTCAGGGGGGAGAAGACGAGACCCAGTACTTC.

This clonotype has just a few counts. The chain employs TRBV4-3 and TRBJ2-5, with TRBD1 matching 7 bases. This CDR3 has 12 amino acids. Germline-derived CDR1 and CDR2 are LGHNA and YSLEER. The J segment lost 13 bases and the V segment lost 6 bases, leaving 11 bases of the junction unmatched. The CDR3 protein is CASSLSPGQMYF. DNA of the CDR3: TGCGCCAGCAGTTTATCACCGGGACAGATGTACTTC.

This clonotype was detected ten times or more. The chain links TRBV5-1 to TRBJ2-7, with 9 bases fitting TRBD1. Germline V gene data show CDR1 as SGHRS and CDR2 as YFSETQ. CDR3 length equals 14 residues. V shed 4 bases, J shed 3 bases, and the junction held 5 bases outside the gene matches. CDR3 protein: CASSTGTGIYEQYF. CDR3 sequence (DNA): TGCGCCAGCAGCACCGGGACAGGGATCTACGAGCAGTACTTC. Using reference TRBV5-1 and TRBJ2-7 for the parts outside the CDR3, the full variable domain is KAGVTQTPRYLIKTRGQQVTLSCSPISGHRSVSWYQQTPGQGLQFLFEYFSETQRNKGNFPGRFSGRQFSNSRSEMNVSTLELGDSALYLCASSTGTGIYEQYFGPGTRLTVT.

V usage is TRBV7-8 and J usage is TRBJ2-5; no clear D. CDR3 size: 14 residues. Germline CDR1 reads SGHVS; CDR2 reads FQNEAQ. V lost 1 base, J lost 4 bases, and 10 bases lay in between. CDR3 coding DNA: TGTGCCAGCAGCTTAGGGCCCAACGGAGAGACCCAGTACTTC. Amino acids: CASSLGPNGETQYF.

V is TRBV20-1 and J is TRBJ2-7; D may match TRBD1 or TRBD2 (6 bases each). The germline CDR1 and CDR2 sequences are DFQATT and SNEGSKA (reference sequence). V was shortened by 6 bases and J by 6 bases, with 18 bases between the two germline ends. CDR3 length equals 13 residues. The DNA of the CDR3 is TGCAGTGCAGGGGGGCTAGCGATCTCCGAGCAGTACTTC. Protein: CSAGGLAISEQYF.

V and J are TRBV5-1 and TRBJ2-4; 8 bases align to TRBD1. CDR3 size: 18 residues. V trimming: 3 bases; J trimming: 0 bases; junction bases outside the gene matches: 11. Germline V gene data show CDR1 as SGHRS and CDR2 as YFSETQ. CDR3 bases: TGCGCCAGCAGCTCATCAGGGGGCGGGGTACTAGCCAAAAACATTCAGTACTTC. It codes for CASSSSGGGVLAKNIQYF.

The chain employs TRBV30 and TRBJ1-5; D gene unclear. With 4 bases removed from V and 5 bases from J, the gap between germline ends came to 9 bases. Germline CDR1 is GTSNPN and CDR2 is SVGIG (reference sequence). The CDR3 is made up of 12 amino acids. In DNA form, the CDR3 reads TGTGCCTGGAAGGCGACTCATCAGCCCCAGCATTTT. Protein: CAWKATHQPQHF.

CDR3 protein: CASSAGTGNTGELFF. CDR3 nucleotide sequence: TGTGCCAGCAGCGCCGGGACAGGGAACACCGGGGAGCTGTTTTTT. This chain links TRBV9 with TRBJ2-2; 8 bases align to TRBD1. Germline lookup yields CDR1 SGDLS and CDR2 YYNGEE. This CDR3 is built from 15 residues. V lost 3 bases, J lost 1 base, and 2 bases stayed unmatched.

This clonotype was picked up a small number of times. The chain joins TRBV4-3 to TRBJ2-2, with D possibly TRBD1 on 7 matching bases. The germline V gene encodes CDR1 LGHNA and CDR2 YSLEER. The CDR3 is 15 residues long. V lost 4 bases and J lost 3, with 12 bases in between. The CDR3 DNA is TGCGCCAGCAGCCCCCAGGGGGACTACACCGGGGAGCTGTTTTTT. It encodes CASSPQGDYTGELFF.

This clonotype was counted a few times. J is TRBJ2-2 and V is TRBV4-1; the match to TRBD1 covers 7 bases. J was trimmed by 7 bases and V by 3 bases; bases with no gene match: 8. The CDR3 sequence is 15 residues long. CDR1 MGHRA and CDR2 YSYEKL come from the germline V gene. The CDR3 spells CASSHRQGNSGELFF. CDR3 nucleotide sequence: TGCGCCAGCAGCCACCGACAGGGTAATAGCGGGGAGCTGTTTTTT.

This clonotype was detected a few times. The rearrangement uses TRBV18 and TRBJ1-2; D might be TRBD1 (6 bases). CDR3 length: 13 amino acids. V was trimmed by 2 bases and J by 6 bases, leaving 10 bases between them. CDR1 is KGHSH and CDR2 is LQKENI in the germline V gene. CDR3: CASSPSAGDGYTF. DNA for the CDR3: TGTGCCAGCTCACCATCGGCAGGGGATGGCTACACCTTC.

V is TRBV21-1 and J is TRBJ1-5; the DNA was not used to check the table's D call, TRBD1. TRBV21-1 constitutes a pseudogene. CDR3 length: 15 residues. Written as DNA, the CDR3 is TGTGCCAGCAGCAAAAGGCAGGGGAGCAATCAGCCCCAGCATTTT. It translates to CASSKRQGSNQPQHF.

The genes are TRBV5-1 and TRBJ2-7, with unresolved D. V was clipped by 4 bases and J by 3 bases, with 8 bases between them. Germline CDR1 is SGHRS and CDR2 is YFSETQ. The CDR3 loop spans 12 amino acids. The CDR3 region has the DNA TGCGCCAGCAGCGGACGCGACTACGAGCAGTACTTC. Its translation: CASSGRDYEQYF.